The subject of this entry is one TCR beta chain. Naive CD8 cells lacked CD45RO and underwent positive selection for CCR7, leaving out terminally differentiated effector memory CD45RA+ cells. This sample was included in a study of shared clonotypes between healthy human individuals. It was roughly 200 ng DNA, about 30,000 T cell genomes, that sorted-subset replicate PCRs used. Assay: immunoSEQ multiplex PCR; the TCRdb copy retains only in-frame clones and omits some. Counted here are roughly 2,000,000 clones, roughly 95% occurring once; the ten biggest clones make up 0.95% to 1.5%. The sequence derives from a man younger than 30 in good health. The sequencing sample was made of naive CD8+ T cells sorted from blood.

CDR3 DNA: TGTGCCAGCAGTGAAGGGGGACTAGCGGGATCAGCTCTGTACTTC. Translated: CASSEGGLAGSALYF. The chain links TRBV2 to TRBJ2-7; 13 bases align to TRBD2. V lost 1 base and J lost 12; bases outside the gene matches: 9. This CDR3 is 15 amino acids long. Germline V CDR1 and CDR2: SNHLY, FYNNEI.